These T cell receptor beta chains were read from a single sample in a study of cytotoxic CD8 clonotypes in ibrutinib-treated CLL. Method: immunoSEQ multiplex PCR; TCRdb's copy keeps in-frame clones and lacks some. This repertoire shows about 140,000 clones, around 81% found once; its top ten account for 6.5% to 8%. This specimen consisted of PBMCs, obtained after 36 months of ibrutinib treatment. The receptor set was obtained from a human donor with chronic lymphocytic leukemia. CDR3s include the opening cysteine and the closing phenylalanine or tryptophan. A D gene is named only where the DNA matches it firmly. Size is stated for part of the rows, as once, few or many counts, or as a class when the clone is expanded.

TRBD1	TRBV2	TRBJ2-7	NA	TGTGCCAGCAGTTTCGACAGGGGGTGGTACGAGCAGTACTTC	CASSFDRGWYEQYF
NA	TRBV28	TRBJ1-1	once	TGTGCCAGCAGTCTCAATGAAGCTTTCTTT	CASSLNEAFF
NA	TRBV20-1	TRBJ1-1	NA	TGCAGTAACAGAGGGAACACTGAAGCTTTCTTT	CSNRGNTEAFF
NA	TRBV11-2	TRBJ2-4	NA	TGTGCCAGCAGCGCACAGGGAAACATTCAGTACTTC	CASSAQGNIQYF
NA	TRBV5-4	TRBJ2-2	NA	TGTGCCAGCAGTCTGAACACCGGGGAGCTGTTTTTT	CASSLNTGELFF
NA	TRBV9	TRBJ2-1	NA	TGTGCCAGCAGCGTACTAGGGAATGGCTACAATGAGCAGTTCTTC	CASSVLGNGYNEQFF
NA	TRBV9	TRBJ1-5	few	TGTGCCAGCAGCGCGGGGGATCAGCCCCAGCATTTT	CASSAGDQPQHF
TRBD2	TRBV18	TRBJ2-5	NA	TGTGCCAGCTCCCCGGGTAGCGGGAGAGAGGAGACCCAGTACTTC	CASSPGSGREETQYF
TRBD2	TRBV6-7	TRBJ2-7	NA	TGTGCCAGCAGTGAAGTAGCGGGGGGACCTGGTGAGCAGTACTTC	CASSEVAGGPGEQYF
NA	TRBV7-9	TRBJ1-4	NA	TGTGCCAGCAGCTTAACTCAGGGCCCCGGAAAACTGTTTTTT	CASSLTQGPGKLFF
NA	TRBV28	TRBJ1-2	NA	TGTGCCAGCACCGGATACAGGGCCTATGGCTACACCTTC	CASTGYRAYGYTF
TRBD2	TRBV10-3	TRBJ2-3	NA	TGTGCCATCAGTGGGACTAGCGGGGGGGGCTCAGATACGCAGTATTTT	CAISGTSGGGSDTQYF
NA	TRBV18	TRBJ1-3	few	TGTGCCAGCTCACCCCCTCGCGAAGGAACCATATATTTT	CASSPPREGTIYF
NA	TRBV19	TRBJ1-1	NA	TGTGCCAGTATGCTGGGGGTTGGGTACACTGAAGCTTTCTTT	CASMLGVGYTEAFF
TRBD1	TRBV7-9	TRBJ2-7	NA	TGTGCCAGCAGCTTAGGTGTGACAGGGCAGGGCGAGCAGTACTTC	CASSLGVTGQGEQYF